This TCR beta chain comes out of a study of cytomegalovirus exposure and HLA in healthy donors. Worth noting for this clone: What it binds is not known.

Nominally healthy donors provided the samples, though records likely missed some immune exposures. Whole-study findings and limits: The study put 150 to 200 TCR beta chains on its list as cytomegalovirus-associated. A few of the chains that were CMV-associated were confirmed in vitro to be specific for CMV antigens.

The PCR had 60 Vbeta and 13 Jbeta primers. Sequencing used immunoSEQ multiplex PCR; TCRdb keeps in-frame clones, though not all of them. Counted here are approximately 220,000 clones, 65% to 75% occurring once; the ten biggest clones make up under 2%. The receptor comes from a woman in her 30s in good health and CMV-seronegative. The sample consisted of PBMCs.

CDR3 nucleotides: TGCGCCTCCACCTGGACAGGGTACGACGAGCAGTACTTC. Translation gives CASTWTGYDEQYF. V and J are TRBV5-1 and TRBJ2-7; 8 nucleotides match TRBD1. This CDR3 has 13 residues. The germline V gene encodes CDR1 SGHRS and CDR2 YFSETQ. V was clipped by 10 bases and J by 5 bases; unmatched bases: 11.